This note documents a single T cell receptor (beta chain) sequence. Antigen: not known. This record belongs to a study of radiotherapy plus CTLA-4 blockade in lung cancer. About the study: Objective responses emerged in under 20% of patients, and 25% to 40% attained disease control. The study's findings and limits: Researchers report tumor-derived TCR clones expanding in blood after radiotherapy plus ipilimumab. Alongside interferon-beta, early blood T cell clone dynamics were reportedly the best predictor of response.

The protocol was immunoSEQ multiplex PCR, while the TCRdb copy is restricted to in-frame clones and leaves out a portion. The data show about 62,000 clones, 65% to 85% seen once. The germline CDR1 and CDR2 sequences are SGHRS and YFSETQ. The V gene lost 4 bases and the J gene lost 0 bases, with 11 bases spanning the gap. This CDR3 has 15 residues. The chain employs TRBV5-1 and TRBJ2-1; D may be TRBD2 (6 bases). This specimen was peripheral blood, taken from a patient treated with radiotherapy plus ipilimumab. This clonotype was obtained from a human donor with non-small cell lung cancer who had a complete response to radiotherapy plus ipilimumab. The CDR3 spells CASSPEGTSYNEQFF. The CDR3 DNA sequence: TGCGCCAGCAGCCCGGAGGGTACCTCCTACAATGAGCAGTTCTTC. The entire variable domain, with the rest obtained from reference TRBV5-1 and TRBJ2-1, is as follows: KAGVTQTPRYLIKTRGQQVTLSCSPISGHRSVSWYQQTPGQGLQFLFEYFSETQRNKGNFPGRFSGRQFSNSRSEMNVSTLELGDSALYLCASSPEGTSYNEQFFGPGTRLTVL.